These 20 T cell receptor beta chains share one sample of origin, sequenced in a study of OX40 agonist ivuxolimab in advanced cancers. Sequenced by immunoSEQ multiplex PCR; TCRdb stores in-frame clones only, minus some. The top ten hold more than 4% of the sample, which has 70,000 to 90,000 clones, roughly 80% seen once. The starting material was CD4+ or CD8+ T cells sorted from blood, obtained in a trial of the OX40 agonist ivuxolimab. These receptors came from an adult with an advanced solid tumor such as melanoma, head and neck, liver or kidney cancer.

This chain joins TRBV4-1 and TRBJ2-7, with D tentatively TRBD2 (6 bases). Germline assignment: CDR1 MGHRA and CDR2 YSYEKL. Trimming shortened V by 3 bases and J by 3 bases, and 12 bases separated the two germline ends. The CDR3 is 14 residues long. The CDR3 DNA reads TGCGCCAGCAGCCATCCGGGAGCGAACTACGAGCAGTACTTC. Translating it yields CASSHPGANYEQYF.

This sequence joins TRBV19 and TRBJ2-7; tentatively, D is TRBD2 (6 bases). Germline V CDR1 and CDR2: LNHDA, SQIVND (reference sequence). This CDR3 spans 14 amino acids. Deletions cut 5 bases from V and 0 bases from J, with 11 bases between. CDR3 residues: CASSQYGSSYEQYF. DNA for the CDR3: TGTGCCAGTAGTCAATACGGGAGCTCCTACGAGCAGTACTTC.

The V gene is TRBV6-1, the J gene TRBJ2-5, with D possibly matching TRBD2 (6 bases). Trimming pared 1 base from V and 5 bases from J, leaving 11 bases between. From germline, CDR1 is MNHNS and CDR2 SASEGT. The CDR3 length is 14 residues. In DNA, the CDR3 is TGTGCCAGCAGTGAAGTTACGGGAGCGGAGACCCAGTACTTC. As protein: CASSEVTGAETQYF.

This clone occurred a few times. This chain uses TRBV5-6 with TRBJ1-2, with unresolved D. The ends were cut back, 0 bases at V and 0 bases at J, with 3 bases in the middle. Germline V gene sequence: CDR1 SGHDT, CDR2 YYEEEE. The CDR3 is made up of 13 amino acids. The CDR3 nucleotides are TGTGCCAGCAGCTTGGGGACTAACTATGGCTACACCTTC. This sequence encodes CASSLGTNYGYTF.

The genes are TRBV18 and TRBJ2-5; D possibly uses TRBD1 or TRBD2 (5 bases each). Germline V CDR1 and CDR2: KGHSH, LQKENI. V dropped 5 bases and J dropped 1 base, with 11 bases sitting between them. The CDR3 spans 14 residues. The CDR3: CASSTGPFQETQYF. The CDR3 DNA reads as TGTGCCAGCTCAACGGGACCCTTCCAAGAGACCCAGTACTTC.

J is TRBJ1-2 and V is TRBV21-1; the table gives TRBD1 as D, unverified against the DNA. TRBV21-1 is deemed a pseudogene. This CDR3 has 11 residues. The CDR3 bases are TGTGCCAGCAGCTCAGGATGGGGCTACACCTTC. Translating gives CASSSGWGYTF.

The chain is built from TRBV21-1 and TRBJ2-5; the listed D gene, TRBD2, was not tested against the DNA. The J call is in doubt because the DNA end fits TRBJ2-7 better. TRBV21-1 is recorded as a pseudogene. The CDR3 length is 15 residues. Written as DNA, the CDR3 is TGTGCCAGCAGCAGAACTAGCGGGAGGAGTTACGAGCAGTACTTC. It encodes CASSRTSGRSYEQYF.

This clone was seen once. The chain recombines TRBV18 with TRBJ2-7; 10 bases line up with TRBD1. V trimming: 4 bases; J trimming: 1 base; junction bases outside the gene matches: 7. The germline gives CDR1 KGHSH, CDR2 LQKENI. The CDR3 extends over 16 amino acids. CDR3 amino acids: CASSRVRDRGSYEQYF. The CDR3, as DNA: TGTGCCAGCTCACGTGTCCGGGACAGGGGATCCTACGAGCAGTACTTC.

This clone appeared once. This sequence joins TRBV5-1 and TRBJ1-2; perhaps TRBD1 as D (5 bases). This CDR3 has 13 residues. V lost 1 base, J lost 6 bases, and 10 bases lay in between. Germline loops: CDR1 SGHRS, CDR2 YFSETQ. This CDR3 is CASSLPGTDGYTF. The CDR3 region has the DNA TGCGCCAGCAGCTTGCCCGGGACGGATGGCTACACCTTC.

The genes are TRBV7-2 and TRBJ2-1; D not resolved. The CDR3 has 11 amino acids. Trimming shortened V by 7 bases and J by 8 bases, and 9 bases separated the two germline ends. The germline V gene encodes CDR1 SGHTA and CDR2 FQGNSA. CDR3 in amino acids: CASTPKYEQFF. Here the CDR3 DNA reads TGTGCCAGCACCCCGAAATATGAGCAGTTCTTC.

The chain employs TRBV18 and TRBJ2-5; D gene unclear. Trimming took off 3 bases at V and 0 bases at J, with 2 bases between the two ends. The CDR3 consists of 12 residues. Germline V lookup: CDR1 KGHSH, CDR2 LQKENI. The CDR3 loop reads CASSPDQETQYF. DNA for the CDR3: TGTGCCAGCTCACCCGACCAAGAGACCCAGTACTTC.

The chain joins TRBV19 to TRBJ2-5; the D gene is possibly TRBD2 (6 bases). The germline V gene encodes CDR1 LNHDA and CDR2 SQIVND (reference sequence). The CDR3 runs to 14 residues. Trimming shortened V by 6 bases and J by 5 bases, and 16 bases separated the two germline ends. The CDR3 sequence is CASRARAGRETQYF. The CDR3 DNA reads TGTGCCAGTAGGGCGAGGGCAGGGAGGGAGACCCAGTACTTC.

This sequence joins TRBV7-9 and TRBJ1-2; TRBD1 aligns across 8 bases. Germline V gene sequence: CDR1 SEHNR, CDR2 FQNEAQ (reference sequence). The CDR3 sequence is 13 residues long. V lost 5 bases, J lost 8 bases, and 7 bases stayed unmatched. In DNA form, the CDR3 reads TGTGCCAGCAGCGCCCAATACAGGGGGGGCTACACCTTC. This encodes CASSAQYRGGYTF.

The V and J genes are TRBV7-9 and TRBJ2-3; 8 nucleotides align to TRBD1. CDR1 and CDR2 (germline): SEHNR, FQNEAQ (reference sequence). The trim removed 5 bases at V and 0 bases at J, leaving 7 bases unmatched. The CDR3 is made up of 16 amino acids. This CDR3 is CASSRGQGRSTDTQYF. CDR3 coding DNA: TGTGCCAGCAGCCGAGGACAGGGACGTAGCACAGATACGCAGTATTTT. The complete variable domain, with remaining parts taken from reference TRBV7-9 and TRBJ2-3, reads DTGVSQNPRHKITKRGQNVTFRCDPISEHNRLYWYRQTLGQGPEFLTYFQNEAQLEKSRLLSDRFSAERPKGSFSTLEIQRTEQGDSAMYLCASSRGQGRSTDTQYFGPGTRLTVL.

V gene TRBV4-3 combines with J gene TRBJ2-7; 7 bases fit TRBD2. Looked up from germline, CDR1 is LGHNA and CDR2 is YSLEER. The CDR3 has 15 amino acids. Trimming removed 4 bases from V and 3 bases from J; junction bases left unmatched: 9. CDR3 sequence: CASSPMAGLNYEQYF. DNA of the CDR3: TGCGCCAGCAGCCCTATGGCGGGACTAAACTACGAGCAGTACTTC.

The V call is TRBV5-1, the J call TRBJ1-4, with 8 bases that match TRBD1. The V gene end was trimmed by 3 bases and the J gene end by 8 bases; junction bases not matched to a gene: 6. CDR3 length: 14 amino acids. From germline, CDR1 is SGHRS and CDR2 YFSETQ. The CDR3 region has the DNA TGCGCCAGCAGCTCGGGACAGGTTTTCGAAAAACTGTTTTTT. Protein: CASSSGQVFEKLFF.

The chain uses TRBV13 and TRBJ2-3; perhaps TRBD1 as D (6 bases). CDR3 size: 14 residues. Trimming cost V 5 bases and J 4 bases, with 13 bases left between them. Germline CDR1 is PRHDT and CDR2 is FYEKMQ (reference sequence). The CDR3 DNA follows: TGTGCCAGCAGCCCCTCCCGACAGGCAGATACGCAGTATTTT. It codes for CASSPSRQADTQYF.

The chain has TRBV12-5 and TRBJ2-5, with 12 positions matching TRBD2. CDR3 length: 16 residues. V lost 1 base and J lost 2; bases outside the gene matches: 2. Germline CDR1 is LGHNT and CDR2 is FRNRAP. The CDR3: CASGLAGLAGQETQYF. CDR3 nucleotides: TGTGCTAGTGGTTTGGCCGGACTAGCGGGGCAAGAGACCCAGTACTTC.

This sequence joins TRBV6-5 and TRBJ2-3; D gene unclear. The CDR3 loop spans 14 amino acids. CDR1 and CDR2 from the germline V gene are MNHEY and SVGAGI. Trimming took off 5 bases at V and 0 bases at J, with 9 bases between the two ends. For the CDR3, the DNA is TGTGCCAGCAGTCTGGGCGGAAGCACAGATACGCAGTATTTT. Protein product: CASSLGGSTDTQYF.

The rearrangement links TRBV4-1 to TRBJ1-1, with D tentatively TRBD1 (6 bases). This CDR3 comprises 14 residues. Trimming stripped 4 bases from V and 1 base from J, with 10 bases between. CDR1 MGHRA and CDR2 YSYEKL come from the germline V gene. This CDR3 is CASSRDTSNTEAFF. CDR3 bases: TGCGCCAGCAGCCGGGACACTTCGAACACTGAAGCTTTCTTT.